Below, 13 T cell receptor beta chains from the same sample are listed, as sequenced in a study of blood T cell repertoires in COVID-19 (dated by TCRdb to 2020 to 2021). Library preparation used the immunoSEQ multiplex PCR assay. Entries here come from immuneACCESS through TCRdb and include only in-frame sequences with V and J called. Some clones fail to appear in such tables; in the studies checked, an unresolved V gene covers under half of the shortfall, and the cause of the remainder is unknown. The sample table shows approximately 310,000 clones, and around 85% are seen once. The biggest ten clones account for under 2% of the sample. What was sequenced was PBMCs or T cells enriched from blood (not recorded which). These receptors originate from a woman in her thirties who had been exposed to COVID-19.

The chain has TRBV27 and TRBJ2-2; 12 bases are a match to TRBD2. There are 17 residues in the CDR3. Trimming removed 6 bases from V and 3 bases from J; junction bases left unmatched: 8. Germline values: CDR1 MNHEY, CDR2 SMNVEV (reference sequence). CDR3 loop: CASRDERLAGDTGELFF. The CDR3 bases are TGTGCCAGCAGAGACGAAAGACTAGCGGGGGACACCGGGGAGCTGTTTTTT.

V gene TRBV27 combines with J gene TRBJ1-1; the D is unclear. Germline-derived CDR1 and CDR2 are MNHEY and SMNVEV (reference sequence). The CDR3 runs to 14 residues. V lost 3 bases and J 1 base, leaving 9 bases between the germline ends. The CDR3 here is CASSFLDGNTEAFF. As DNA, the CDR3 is TGTGCCAGCAGTTTCCTAGACGGGAACACTGAAGCTTTCTTT.

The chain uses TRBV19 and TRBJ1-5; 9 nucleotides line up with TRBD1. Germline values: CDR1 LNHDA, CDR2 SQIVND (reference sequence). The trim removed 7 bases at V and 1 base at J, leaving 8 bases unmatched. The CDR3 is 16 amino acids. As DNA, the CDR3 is TGTGCCAGTAATGACAGGGGGGTTGGGAGCAATCAGCCCCAGCATTTT. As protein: CASNDRGVGSNQPQHF.

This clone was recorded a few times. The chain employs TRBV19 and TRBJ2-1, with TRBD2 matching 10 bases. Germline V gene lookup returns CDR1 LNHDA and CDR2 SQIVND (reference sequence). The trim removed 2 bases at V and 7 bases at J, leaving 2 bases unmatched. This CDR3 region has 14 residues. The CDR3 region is CASSISLAGNEQFF. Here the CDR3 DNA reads TGTGCCAGTAGTATATCACTAGCGGGGAATGAGCAGTTCTTC.

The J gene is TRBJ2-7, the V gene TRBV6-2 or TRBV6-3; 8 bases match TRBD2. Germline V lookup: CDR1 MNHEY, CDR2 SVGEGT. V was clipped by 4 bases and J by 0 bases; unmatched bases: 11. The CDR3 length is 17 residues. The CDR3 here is CASSLGPGLGSSYEQYF. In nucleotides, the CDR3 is TGTGCCAGCAGTTTGGGGCCGGGACTAGGGAGCTCCTACGAGCAGTACTTC.

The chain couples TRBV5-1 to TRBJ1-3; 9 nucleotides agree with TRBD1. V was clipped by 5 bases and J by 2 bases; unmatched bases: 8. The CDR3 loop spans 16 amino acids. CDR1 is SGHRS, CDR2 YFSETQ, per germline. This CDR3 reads CASSPQGQGAGNTIYF. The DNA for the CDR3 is TGCGCCAGCAGTCCCCAGGGACAGGGAGCTGGAAACACCATATATTTT.

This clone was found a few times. The CDR3 loop is CASSLTGDSVQPQHF. In nucleotides, the CDR3 is TGTGCCAGCAGCTTAACAGGGGACAGTGTTCAGCCCCAGCATTTT. The rearrangement links TRBV7-3 to TRBJ1-5, with 7 bases lining up with TRBD1. Germline loops: CDR1 SGHTA, CDR2 FQGTGA. The CDR3 has 15 amino acids. Unmatched junction bases numbered 5, after V lost 0 bases and J lost 6 bases.

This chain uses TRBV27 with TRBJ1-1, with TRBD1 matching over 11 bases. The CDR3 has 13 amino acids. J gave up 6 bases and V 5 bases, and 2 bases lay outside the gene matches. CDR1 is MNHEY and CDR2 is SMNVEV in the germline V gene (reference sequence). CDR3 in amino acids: CASSVGQGAEAFF. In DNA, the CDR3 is TGTGCCAGCAGTGTGGGACAGGGGGCTGAAGCTTTCTTT.

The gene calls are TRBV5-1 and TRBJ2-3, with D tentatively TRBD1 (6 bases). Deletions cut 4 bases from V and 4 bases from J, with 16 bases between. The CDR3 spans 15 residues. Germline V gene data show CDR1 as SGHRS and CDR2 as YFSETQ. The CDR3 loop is CASSGRTGQSDTQYF. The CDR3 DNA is TGCGCCAGCAGCGGACGAACGGGACAATCAGATACGCAGTATTTT.

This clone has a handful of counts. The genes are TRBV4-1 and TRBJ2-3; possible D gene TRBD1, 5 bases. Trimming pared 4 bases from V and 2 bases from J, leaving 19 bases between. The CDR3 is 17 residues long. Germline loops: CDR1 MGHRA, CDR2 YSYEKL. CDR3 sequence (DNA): TGCGCCAGCAGCCCATTAATATTCAGACAGACCACAGATACGCAGTATTTT. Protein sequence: CASSPLIFRQTTDTQYF.

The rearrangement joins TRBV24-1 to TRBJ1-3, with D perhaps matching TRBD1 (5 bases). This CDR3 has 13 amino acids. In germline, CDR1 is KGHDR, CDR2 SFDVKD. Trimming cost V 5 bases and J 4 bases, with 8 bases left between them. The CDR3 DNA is TGTGCCACCAGTGCAGGGTCAGGAAACACCATATATTTT. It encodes CATSAGSGNTIYF.

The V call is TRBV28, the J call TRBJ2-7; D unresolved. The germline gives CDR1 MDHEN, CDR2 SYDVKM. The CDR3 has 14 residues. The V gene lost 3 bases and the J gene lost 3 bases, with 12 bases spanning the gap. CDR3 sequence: CASSLRQYFYEQYF. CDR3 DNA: TGTGCCAGCAGTTTGCGGCAGTATTTCTACGAGCAGTACTTC.

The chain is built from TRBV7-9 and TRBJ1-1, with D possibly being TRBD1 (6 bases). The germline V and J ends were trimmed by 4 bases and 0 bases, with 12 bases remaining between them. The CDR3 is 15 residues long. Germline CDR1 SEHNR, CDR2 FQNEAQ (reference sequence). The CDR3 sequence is CASSSPGDMNTEAFF. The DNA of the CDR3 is TGTGCCAGCAGCTCCCCCGGGGACATGAACACTGAAGCTTTCTTT.